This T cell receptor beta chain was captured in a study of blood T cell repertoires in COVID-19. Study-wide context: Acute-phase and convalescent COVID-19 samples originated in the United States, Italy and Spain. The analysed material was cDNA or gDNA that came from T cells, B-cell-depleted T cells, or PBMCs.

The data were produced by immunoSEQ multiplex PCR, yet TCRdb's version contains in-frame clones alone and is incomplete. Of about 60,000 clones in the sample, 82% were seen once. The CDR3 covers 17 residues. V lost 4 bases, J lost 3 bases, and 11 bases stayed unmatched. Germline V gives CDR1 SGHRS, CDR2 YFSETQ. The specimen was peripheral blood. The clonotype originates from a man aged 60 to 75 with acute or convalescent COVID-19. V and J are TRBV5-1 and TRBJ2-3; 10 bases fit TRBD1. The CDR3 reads CASSTATGGASTDTQYF. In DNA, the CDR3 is TGCGCCAGCAGCACGGCGACAGGGGGCGCGTCGACAGATACGCAGTATTTT. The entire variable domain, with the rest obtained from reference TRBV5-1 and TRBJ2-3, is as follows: KAGVTQTPRYLIKTRGQQVTLSCSPISGHRSVSWYQQTPGQGLQFLFEYFSETQRNKGNFPGRFSGRQFSNSRSEMNVSTLELGDSALYLCASSTATGGASTDTQYFGPGTRLTVL.